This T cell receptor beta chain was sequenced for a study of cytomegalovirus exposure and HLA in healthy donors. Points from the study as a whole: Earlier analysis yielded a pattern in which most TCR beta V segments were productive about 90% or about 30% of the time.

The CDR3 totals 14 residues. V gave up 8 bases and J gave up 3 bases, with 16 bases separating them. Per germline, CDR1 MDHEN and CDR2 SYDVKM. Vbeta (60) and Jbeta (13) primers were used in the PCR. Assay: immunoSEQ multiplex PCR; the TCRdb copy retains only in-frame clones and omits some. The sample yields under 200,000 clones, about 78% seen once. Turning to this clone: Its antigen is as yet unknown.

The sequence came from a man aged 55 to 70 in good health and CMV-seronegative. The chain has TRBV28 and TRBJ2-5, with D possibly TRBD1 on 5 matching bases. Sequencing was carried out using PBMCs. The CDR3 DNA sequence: TGTGCCAGCCGGCCTCAGACAGTAAAAGAGACCCAGTACTTC. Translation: CASRPQTVKETQYF. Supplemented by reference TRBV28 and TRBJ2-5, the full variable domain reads DVKVTQSSRYLVKRTGEKVFLECVQDMDHENMFWYRQDPGLGLRLIYFSYDVKMKEKGDIPEGYSVSREKKERFSLILESASTNQTSMYLCASRPQTVKETQYFGPGTRLLVL.